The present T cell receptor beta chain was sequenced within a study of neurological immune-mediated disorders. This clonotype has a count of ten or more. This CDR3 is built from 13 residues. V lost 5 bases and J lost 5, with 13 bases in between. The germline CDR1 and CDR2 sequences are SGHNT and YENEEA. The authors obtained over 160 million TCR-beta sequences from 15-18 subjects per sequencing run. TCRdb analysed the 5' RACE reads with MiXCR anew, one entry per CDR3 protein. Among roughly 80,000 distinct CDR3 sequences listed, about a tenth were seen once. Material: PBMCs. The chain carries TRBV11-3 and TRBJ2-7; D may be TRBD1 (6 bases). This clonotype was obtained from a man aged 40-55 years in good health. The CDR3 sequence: CASSPPGVHEQYF. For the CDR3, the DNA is TGTGCCAGCAGCCCCCCAGGGGTCCACGAGCAGTACTTC.